These T cell receptor beta chains were read from a single sample in a study of cytomegalovirus exposure and HLA in healthy donors. Data came from immunoSEQ multiplex PCR; TCRdb stores just in-frame clones and leaves some out. Among some 40,000 clones listed, about 93% were seen once. The specimen sequenced was PBMCs. The receptors here all came from a young man in good health and CMV-seronegative. The CDR3 runs from the conserved cysteine through the conserved F or W. The D gene is left open where the match is weak. The size field is filled for only some rows; it gives once, few, many or a size class.

>TRBD1|15|TRBJ2-7|NA|TRBV2
TGTGCCAGCAGTTTTCTTCGACAGGGGAGCTACGAGCAGTACTTC
CASSFLRQGSYEQYF
>NA|15|TRBJ2-3|once|TRBV11-2
TGTGCCAGCAGCTTATGGCAGCACCCCACAGCTTCGCAGTATTTT
CASSLWQHPTASQYF
>TRBD2|16|TRBJ2-5|NA|TRBV7-3
TGTGCCAGCAGCTTTAATGGGGGGACTAGTGGGGAGACCCAGTACTTC
CASSFNGGTSGETQYF
>NA|16|TRBJ2-2|few|TRBV6-1
TGTGCCAGCAGTGCCGGACAGTTCCTGAACACCGGGGAGCTGTTTTTT
CASSAGQFLNTGELFF
>TRBD1|17|TRBJ1-5|NA|TRBV7-2
TGTGCCAGCAGCTTAGGGATACGGGGACAGGGGATTCAGCCCCAGCATTTT
CASSLGIRGQGIQPQHF
>NA|13|TRBJ2-7|NA|TRBV18
TGTGCCAGCTCACCTGAAGGGGGCTACGAGCAGTACTTC
CASSPEGGYEQYF
>NA|14|TRBJ1-1|once|TRBV19
TGTGCCAGTAGTCTCCTCGGGGGGGGCACTGAAGCTTTCTTT
CASSLLGGGTEAFF
>NA|14|TRBJ1-2|NA|TRBV9
TGTGCCAGCAGGGCCCCGTCGGGGGGCTATGGCTACACCTTC
CASRAPSGGYGYTF
>TRBD2|14|TRBJ2-2|NA|TRBV2
TGTGCCAGCCTTCGGGAGGAACGCACCGGGGAGCTGTTTTTT
CASLREERTGELFF
>NA|17|TRBJ2-7|NA|TRBV28
TGTGCCAGCAGGCCGACCGGGACTTTACGGGCACACTACGAGCAGTACTTC
CASRPTGTLRAHYEQYF
>TRBD1|16|TRBJ2-2|NA|TRBV7-8
TGTGCCAGCAGCTCTATGGGGACAGCGAACACCGGGGAGCTGTTTTTT
CASSSMGTANTGELFF
>NA|14|TRBJ2-3|NA|TRBV5-1
TGCGCCAGCAGCTTGGCACAGAGCACAGATACGCAGTATTTT
CASSLAQSTDTQYF
>TRBD1|13|TRBJ1-6|NA|TRBV6-5
TGTGCCAGCAGCGGACAGGGGAATTCACCCCTCCACTTT
CASSGQGNSPLHF
>NA|13|TRBJ1-2|once|TRBV19
TGTGCCAGTTCCTCAGGAGGGCCATATGGCTACACCTTC
CASSSGGPYGYTF
>NA|12|TRBJ1-2|once|TRBV27
TGTGCCAGCAGTTGTAGGGAGTGCGGCTACACCTTC
CASSCRECGYTF
>NA|14|TRBJ1-1|NA|TRBV2
TGTGCCAGCGGACAGACTTTATCAAACACTGAAGCTTTCTTT
CASGQTLSNTEAFF
>TRBD2|17|TRBJ2-1|NA|TRBV10-3
TGTGCCATCAGGGGACTAGCGGGGGGCAAGTCGGTGGTTGGGCAGTTCTTC
CAIRGLAGGKSVVGQFF
>NA|15|TRBJ1-1|NA|TRBV5-5
TGTGCCAGCAGCTGGGAGACAGGTATGAACACTGAAGCTTTCTTT
CASSWETGMNTEAFF
>NA|14|TRBJ2-7|NA|TRBV6-5
TGTGCCAGCGCAGCGGTTCTTATGTCCTACGAGCAGTACTTC
CASAAVLMSYEQYF
>TRBD1|12|TRBJ2-5|NA|TRBV6-5
TGTGCCACCGACAGGGGGATAGAGACCCAGTACTTC
CATDRGIETQYF
>NA|13|TRBJ2-5|NA|TRBV28
TGTGCCGTAGAGCGGAGCCACCAAGAGACCCAGTACTTC
CAVERSHQETQYF